The source of this TCR beta chain is a study of tissue T cells after allogeneic stem cell transplantation. In regard to this clone: The antigen is undetermined. Gene names and germline match the mouse. The sample carries other DNA sequences with the same CDR3.

The repertoire was sequenced with immunoSEQ multiplex PCR; TCRdb's copy has only in-frame clones and lacks some. Of tens of thousands of clones in the sample, roughly 75% were seen once. Points from the study as a whole: Within patients, tissue anatomy strongly shaped TCR repertoire composition. Across patients, clones rarely overlapped, yet motif clusters were shared tissue-specifically.

Sequencing was performed on sorted cells pooled from one or two spleens. The source is a pool of C57BL/6 mice in good health.

CDR3 bases read: TGTGCCAGCGGTGATCCAGGGGGCGCCTATGAACAGTAC. Its protein is CASGDPGGAYEQY. The entire CDR3 protein reads CASGDPGGAYEQYF. The chain carries TRBV13-2 and TRBJ2-7; 8 bases fit TRBD1. The read comes to an end 1 residue before the CDR3 does, leaving the germline J gene to fill in the end. The V segment lost 1 base and the J segment 2 bases; nucleotides outside the gene matches: 2. Germline V CDR1 and CDR2: NNHNN, SYGAGS (reference sequence). This CDR3 has 14 residues.